The 21 T cell receptor beta chains presented below share a single source sample, sequenced in a study of shared clonotypes between healthy human individuals. Here immunoSEQ multiplex PCR was the method, and the copy in TCRdb shows in-frame clones only, minus some. The table lists millions of clones, about 95% of them singletons. Terminally differentiated effector memory CD45RA+ cells were excluded from the naive CD8 cells, which were CD45RO-negative and positively selected for CCR7. The specimen sequenced was naive CD8+ T cells sorted from blood. These receptor sequences come from a man aged 18 to 35 in good health.

The chain employs TRBV7-9 and TRBJ1-2; D gene unclear. From germline, CDR1 is SEHNR and CDR2 FQNEAQ (reference sequence). The length of the CDR3 is 15 residues. V was cut by 5 bases and J by 2 bases, with 15 bases left in between. CDR3 nucleotide sequence: TGTGCCAGCAGCCTGGATGCCTCCCAAAACTATGGCTACACCTTC. Translating gives CASSLDASQNYGYTF. Looking up the rest from reference TRBV7-9 and TRBJ1-2 gives the full variable domain: DTGVSQNPRHKITKRGQNVTFRCDPISEHNRLYWYRQTLGQGPEFLTYFQNEAQLEKSRLLSDRFSAERPKGSFSTLEIQRTEQGDSAMYLCASSLDASQNYGYTFGSGTRLTVV.

The chain couples TRBV5-1 to TRBJ1-2, with TRBD1 identical over 7 bases. Losses at the gene ends were 3 bases for V and 2 bases for J; bases not matched to a gene: 4. This CDR3 is 14 amino acids long. CDR1 is SGHRS and CDR2 is YFSETQ in the germline V gene. As DNA, the CDR3 is TGCGCCAGCAGCTCCCAGGACAGGAACTATGGCTACACCTTC. The encoded protein is CASSSQDRNYGYTF. Drawing the rest from reference TRBV5-1 and TRBJ1-2, the complete variable domain is KAGVTQTPRYLIKTRGQQVTLSCSPISGHRSVSWYQQTPGQGLQFLFEYFSETQRNKGNFPGRFSGRQFSNSRSEMNVSTLELGDSALYLCASSSQDRNYGYTFGSGTRLTVV.

The chain combines TRBV28 with TRBJ1-5; the D is unclear. The CDR3 spans 11 residues. The germline CDR1 and CDR2 sequences are MDHEN and SYDVKM. V shed 4 bases and J shed 5 bases, with 3 bases lying between them. As DNA, the CDR3 is TGTGCCAGCAGTTCCGATCAGCCCCAGCATTTT. Amino acids: CASSSDQPQHF. Full variable domain (rest looked up from reference TRBV28 and TRBJ1-5): DVKVTQSSRYLVKRTGEKVFLECVQDMDHENMFWYRQDPGLGLRLIYFSYDVKMKEKGDIPEGYSVSREKKERFSLILESASTNQTSMYLCASSSDQPQHFGDGTRLSIL.

This chain connects TRBV11-2 to TRBJ2-3, with D possibly being TRBD2 (5 bases). The CDR3 extends over 14 amino acids. Trimming took off 5 bases at V and 6 bases at J, with 15 bases between the two ends. From germline, CDR1 is SGHAT and CDR2 FQNNGV. The CDR3: CASSTRRGRDTQYF. Written as DNA, the CDR3 is TGTGCCAGCAGCACCCGTCGGGGTAGGGATACGCAGTATTTT.

The rearrangement uses TRBV19 and TRBJ2-7; perhaps TRBD1 as D (6 bases). Trimming took off 5 bases at V and 5 bases at J, with 28 bases between the two ends. From germline, CDR1 is LNHDA and CDR2 SQIVND (reference sequence). The CDR3 is 18 amino acids. The CDR3 region is CASSLRDRAFEEGDEQYF. CDR3 sequence (DNA): TGTGCCAGTAGTCTTCGGGACCGTGCTTTCGAAGAGGGGGACGAGCAGTACTTC.

The J gene is TRBJ1-2, the V gene TRBV4-1; TRBD1 matches at 10 bases. Losses at the gene ends were 4 bases for V and 2 bases for J; bases not matched to a gene: 7. Germline lookup yields CDR1 MGHRA and CDR2 YSYEKL. The CDR3 totals 16 residues. CDR3 in DNA: TGCGCCAGCAGCCCCATCCAGGACAGGGGGAACTATGGCTACACCTTC. Protein product: CASSPIQDRGNYGYTF.

This clone was picked up a small number of times. V and J are TRBV2 and TRBJ1-4; tentatively, D is TRBD1 (5 bases). Trimming left V 4 bases short and J 4 bases short, with 13 bases between. CDR1 and CDR2 from the germline V gene are SNHLY and FYNNEI. The CDR3 is made up of 15 amino acids. CDR3 coding DNA: TGTGCCAGCAGTGTGGCGGACGGACATAATGAAAAACTGTTTTTT. This gives the protein CASSVADGHNEKLFF.

This clone was observed once. The junction departs from germline at one end; a sequencing error may be responsible. This chain links TRBV2 with TRBJ1-5; D uncertain. CDR3 length: 11 residues. Looked up from germline, CDR1 is SNHLY and CDR2 is FYNNEI. The CDR3 nucleotides read TGTGCTAGCAGTGGTGGGCCAGTCAAGCATTTT. The encoded protein is CASSGGPVKHF.

The sample holds a few counts of this clone. The chain uses TRBV5-6 and TRBJ2-1; 8 bases match TRBD1. Germline V gene sequence: CDR1 SGHDT, CDR2 YYEEEE. J gave up 8 bases and V 0 bases, and 7 bases lay outside the gene matches. The CDR3 contains 15 residues. CDR3 amino acids: CASSLDPAGGDEQFF. For the CDR3, the DNA is TGTGCCAGCAGCTTGGATCCCGCAGGGGGCGATGAGCAGTTCTTC.

V and J are TRBV27 and TRBJ2-7, with D tentatively TRBD2 (6 bases). The CDR3 sequence is 14 residues long. CDR1 is MNHEY and CDR2 is SMNVEV in the germline V gene (reference sequence). Trimming took 7 bases from V and 3 from J, leaving 16 bases between them. The chain's CDR3 is CASTPGGALYEQYF. The CDR3 region has the DNA TGTGCCAGCACCCCCGGGGGAGCCCTCTACGAGCAGTACTTC.

J is TRBJ2-7 and V is TRBV7-9; 10 bases fit TRBD2. The length of the CDR3 is 15 residues. The germline V gene encodes CDR1 SEHNR and CDR2 FQNEAQ (reference sequence). V shed 5 bases, J shed 7 bases, and the junction held 11 bases outside the gene matches. CDR3 in amino acids: CASSIGLAGEREQYF. The DNA of the CDR3 is TGTGCCAGCAGCATTGGTCTAGCGGGAGAGAGGGAGCAGTACTTC.

This chain joins TRBV6-5 and TRBJ2-5, with 8 bases matching TRBD1. Per germline, CDR1 MNHEY and CDR2 SVGAGI. Trimming cost V 4 bases and J 3 bases; bases outside gene matches: 4. The CDR3 totals 14 residues. This CDR3 is CASSFNRGEETQYF. The CDR3 nucleotides are TGTGCCAGCAGTTTCAACAGGGGGGAAGAGACCCAGTACTTC.

The rearrangement links TRBV19 to TRBJ1-1, with D tentatively TRBD1 (5 bases). V was shortened by 3 bases and J by 4 bases, with 15 bases between the two germline ends. The CDR3 contains 15 residues. Germline V lookup: CDR1 LNHDA, CDR2 SQIVND (reference sequence). CDR3 loop: CASSMYDTGGTEAFF. CDR3 sequence (DNA): TGTGCCAGTAGTATGTACGACACCGGGGGCACTGAAGCTTTCTTT.

This chain uses TRBV27 with TRBJ2-2; possibly TRBD1 for D (6 bases). V lost 1 base and J 6 bases, leaving 12 bases between the germline ends. From germline, CDR1 is MNHEY and CDR2 SMNVEV (reference sequence). The CDR3 extends over 15 amino acids. The CDR3 is CASSLLQGLAGELFF. CDR3 nucleotides: TGTGCCAGCAGTTTATTGCAGGGGCTGGCCGGGGAGCTGTTTTTT.

The V gene is TRBV4-3, the J gene TRBJ2-7; D gene uncertain. The CDR3 loop spans 14 amino acids. In germline, CDR1 is LGHNA, CDR2 YSLEER. Deletions cut 0 bases from V and 3 bases from J, with 9 bases between. The CDR3 sequence is CASSQDTTFYEQYF. Written as DNA, the CDR3 is TGCGCCAGCAGCCAAGATACCACCTTCTACGAGCAGTACTTC.

The chain employs TRBV27 and TRBJ2-7, with 10 bases identical to TRBD2. The CDR3 length is 17 residues. CDR1 and CDR2 (germline): MNHEY, SMNVEV (reference sequence). J lost 7 bases, V lost 5 bases, and 17 bases had no gene match. CDR3 residues: CASSRNSGGIPATEQYF. CDR3 DNA: TGTGCCAGCAGTAGAAATAGCGGGGGGATACCTGCTACGGAGCAGTACTTC.

J is TRBJ2-5 and V is TRBV4-1, with D maybe TRBD2 (5 bases). The length of the CDR3 is 15 residues. V was clipped by 3 bases and J by 5 bases, with 16 bases between them. Per germline, CDR1 MGHRA and CDR2 YSYEKL. The CDR3 spells CASSQIGLAEETQYF. As DNA, the CDR3 is TGCGCCAGCAGCCAGATTGGACTGGCTGAGGAGACCCAGTACTTC.

The chain uses TRBV6-1 and TRBJ2-7, with D perhaps being TRBD1 or TRBD2 (5 bases each). Germline V gene data show CDR1 as MNHNS and CDR2 as SASEGT. This CDR3 has 13 residues. The germline V and J ends were trimmed by 4 bases and 7 bases, with 14 bases remaining between them. The CDR3 DNA reads as TGTGCCAGCAGTGCCGGGGCCGACTGGGAGCAGTACTTC. This encodes CASSAGADWEQYF.

The genes are TRBV4-3 and TRBJ2-2; possibly TRBD1 for D (5 bases). From germline, CDR1 is LGHNA and CDR2 YSLEER. Trimming removed 4 bases from V and 3 bases from J, with 15 bases in between. The CDR3 has 16 residues. The CDR3 coding sequence is TGCGCCAGCAGCCCGGGCCTAGGGGCGGACACCGGGGAGCTGTTTTTT. Its translation is CASSPGLGADTGELFF.

The rearrangement joins TRBV27 to TRBJ2-7; 8 nucleotides agree with TRBD2. CDR3 length equals 15 residues. The ends lost 8 bases at V and 2 bases at J; junction bases unmatched: 11. The germline V gene has CDR1 MNHEY and CDR2 SMNVEV (reference sequence). CDR3 DNA: TGTGCCAGCGCTAGAGCGGGGACTAGTCCCTACGAGCAGTACTTC. Its translation: CASARAGTSPYEQYF.

CDR3 amino acids: CASSLNRDRVITGELFF. The CDR3 region has the DNA TGTGCCAGCAGCCTTAACCGGGACCGAGTCATTACCGGGGAGCTGTTTTTT. V gene TRBV7-6 combines with J gene TRBJ2-2, with D perhaps assigned TRBD1 or TRBD2 (5 bases each). CDR3 size: 17 residues. CDR1 and CDR2 (germline): SGHVS, FNYEAQ. Trimming stripped 5 bases from V and 5 bases from J, with 21 bases between.